The 10 T cell receptor beta chains below were found in one sample sequenced in a study of T cell responses to AZD1222 COVID-19 vaccine (dated by TCRdb to about 2021). The time point tag for this specimen amounts to: baseline before first vaccination. The library came from the immunoSEQ multiplex PCR assay. The immuneACCESS repertoire file appears here via TCRdb, limited to in-frame rearrangements. These files lack a portion of the clones; in checked studies, under half of the deficit traces to unresolved V genes, and the cause of the others is not known. Recorded for this sample are fewer than 180,000 clones; approximately 94% of them occurred a single time. The ten largest make up 0.95% to 1.5% of the sample. The source material was peripheral blood, sampled on day 0 of AZD1222 vaccination. These receptors were collected from an adult in good health.

The genes are TRBV24-1 and TRBJ2-2; TRBD1 or TRBD2 may be the D gene (6 bases each). Germline CDR1 KGHDR, CDR2 SFDVKD. The CDR3 length is 17 residues. V shed 3 bases and J shed 5 bases, with 18 bases lying between them. The CDR3 sequence is CATSDPPGRGGTGELFF. CDR3 DNA sequence: TGTGCCACCAGTGATCCCCCGGGCAGGGGAGGTACCGGGGAGCTGTTTTTT.

V usage is TRBV7-3 and J usage is TRBJ2-1; the D gene is possibly TRBD2 (6 bases). Trimming stripped 4 bases from V and 5 bases from J, with 18 bases between. CDR3 length: 16 residues. Germline V lookup: CDR1 SGHTA, CDR2 FQGTGA. The CDR3 DNA sequence: TGTGCCAGCAGCTCACCTGCGGGAACGGCCCACAATGAGCAGTTCTTC. It translates to CASSSPAGTAHNEQFF.

The chain has TRBV10-3 and TRBJ1-2; D is perhaps TRBD1 (5 bases). This CDR3 has 13 amino acids. Germline values: CDR1 ENHRY, CDR2 SYGVKD. V was trimmed by 3 bases and J by 8 bases, leaving 13 bases between them. The DNA of the CDR3 is TGTGCCATCAGTGATGACAGATTTAGCGGCTACACCTTC. It translates to CAISDDRFSGYTF.

CDR3 bases: TGCGCCAGCAGCTTGCTTAGCGGGGGCAGGAATGAGCAGTTCTTC. Its protein is CASSLLSGGRNEQFF. The chain has TRBV5-1 and TRBJ2-1; 9 bases agree with TRBD2. CDR3 size: 15 residues. CDR1 and CDR2 from the germline V gene are SGHRS and YFSETQ. J lost 7 bases, V lost 1 base, and 6 bases had no gene match.

The V gene is TRBV10-2, the J gene TRBJ2-1; D possibly uses TRBD1 or TRBD2 (7 bases each). The germline CDR1 and CDR2 sequences are WSHSY and SAAADI. CDR3 size: 16 residues. V was shortened by 3 bases and J by 6 bases, with 18 bases between the two germline ends. The CDR3 loop is CASSDRGASGFNEQFF. CDR3 DNA: TGCGCCAGCAGTGACAGGGGGGCTAGCGGATTCAATGAGCAGTTCTTC.

This rearrangement joins TRBV6-1 to TRBJ1-2; no firm D call. This CDR3 has 16 residues. Trimming left V 2 bases short and J 0 bases short, with 13 bases between. The V gene's germline CDR1 is MNHNS and CDR2 SASEGT. The CDR3 region has the DNA TGTGCCAGCAGTGAAAGGGCGGGGAACTCTAACTATGGCTACACCTTC. This gives the protein CASSERAGNSNYGYTF.

Turning to this clone: The junction shows a germline mismatch at one end, possibly a read error. In DNA form, the CDR3 reads TGTGCCAGCAGCTTAGCGGAGGCGGCGAATACCGGGGAGCTGTTTTTT. It specifies CASSLAEAANTGELFF. This rearrangement joins TRBV7-9 to TRBJ2-2, with a possible D match to TRBD2 (5 bases). Germline CDR1 and CDR2: SEHNR and FQNEAQ (reference sequence). The CDR3 loop spans 16 amino acids.

The chain has TRBV4-1 and TRBJ1-3; D possibly corresponds to TRBD1 (6 bases). V dropped 5 bases and J dropped 0 bases, with 11 bases sitting between them. The CDR3 is 15 amino acids. The germline gives CDR1 MGHRA, CDR2 YSYEKL. The CDR3 spells CASSTGPGSGNTIYF. The CDR3, as DNA: TGCGCCAGCAGCACAGGGCCGGGCTCTGGAAACACCATATATTTT.

The V and J genes are TRBV7-2 and TRBJ1-5; D not resolved. Between the trimmed V and J ends, which lost 1 base and 0 bases, there was a span of 16 bases. The CDR3 consists of 18 residues. Germline V CDR1 and CDR2: SGHTA, FQGNSA. In DNA form, the CDR3 reads TGTGCCAGCAGCTTAGTCTTCAGGCAAATCGATAGCAATCAGCCCCAGCATTTT. Its protein is CASSLVFRQIDSNQPQHF.

The V call is TRBV5-1, the J call TRBJ2-1; 8 bases are shared with TRBD2. The CDR3 is made up of 16 amino acids. Germline lookup yields CDR1 SGHRS and CDR2 YFSETQ. After removal of 1 base from V and 2 bases from J, the junction contained 5 bases not matched to a gene. CDR3 region: CASSLSSGSTYNEQFF. In DNA form, the CDR3 reads TGCGCCAGCAGCTTGTCGAGCGGGAGTACCTACAATGAGCAGTTCTTC.